The T cell receptor beta chain under discussion was sequenced for a study of identical twins. There are a few counts of this clonotype. Antigen: not known. It was template switching that added a universal primer site, and there were unique molecular identifiers on the cDNA. TCRdb independently ran MiXCR on the 5' RACE reads; one entry per CDR3 protein. The data hold 1.5 million to 2 million distinct CDR3 sequences, with about 32% observed a single time. General observations from the study: Conclusions were drawn cross-sectionally by statistical analysis, without following the same donors. Insertions were reduced in abundant cord blood beta clonotypes but not in memory repertoires. Zero-insertion results could be subject to partial confounding by invariant MAIT and iNKT cells.

The germline V gene has CDR1 GTSNPN and CDR2 SVGIG (reference sequence). The CDR3 is made up of 15 amino acids. The V segment lost 2 bases and the J segment 7 bases; nucleotides outside the gene matches: 7. This TCR came from a newborn girl in good health. The sequencing input was cord blood. The rearrangement links TRBV30 to TRBJ1-6, with 8 bases aligning to TRBD1. Written as DNA, the CDR3 is TGTGCCTGGAGTCCTCGGACAGGGATGAATTCACCCCTCCACTTT. It specifies CAWSPRTGMNSPLHF.